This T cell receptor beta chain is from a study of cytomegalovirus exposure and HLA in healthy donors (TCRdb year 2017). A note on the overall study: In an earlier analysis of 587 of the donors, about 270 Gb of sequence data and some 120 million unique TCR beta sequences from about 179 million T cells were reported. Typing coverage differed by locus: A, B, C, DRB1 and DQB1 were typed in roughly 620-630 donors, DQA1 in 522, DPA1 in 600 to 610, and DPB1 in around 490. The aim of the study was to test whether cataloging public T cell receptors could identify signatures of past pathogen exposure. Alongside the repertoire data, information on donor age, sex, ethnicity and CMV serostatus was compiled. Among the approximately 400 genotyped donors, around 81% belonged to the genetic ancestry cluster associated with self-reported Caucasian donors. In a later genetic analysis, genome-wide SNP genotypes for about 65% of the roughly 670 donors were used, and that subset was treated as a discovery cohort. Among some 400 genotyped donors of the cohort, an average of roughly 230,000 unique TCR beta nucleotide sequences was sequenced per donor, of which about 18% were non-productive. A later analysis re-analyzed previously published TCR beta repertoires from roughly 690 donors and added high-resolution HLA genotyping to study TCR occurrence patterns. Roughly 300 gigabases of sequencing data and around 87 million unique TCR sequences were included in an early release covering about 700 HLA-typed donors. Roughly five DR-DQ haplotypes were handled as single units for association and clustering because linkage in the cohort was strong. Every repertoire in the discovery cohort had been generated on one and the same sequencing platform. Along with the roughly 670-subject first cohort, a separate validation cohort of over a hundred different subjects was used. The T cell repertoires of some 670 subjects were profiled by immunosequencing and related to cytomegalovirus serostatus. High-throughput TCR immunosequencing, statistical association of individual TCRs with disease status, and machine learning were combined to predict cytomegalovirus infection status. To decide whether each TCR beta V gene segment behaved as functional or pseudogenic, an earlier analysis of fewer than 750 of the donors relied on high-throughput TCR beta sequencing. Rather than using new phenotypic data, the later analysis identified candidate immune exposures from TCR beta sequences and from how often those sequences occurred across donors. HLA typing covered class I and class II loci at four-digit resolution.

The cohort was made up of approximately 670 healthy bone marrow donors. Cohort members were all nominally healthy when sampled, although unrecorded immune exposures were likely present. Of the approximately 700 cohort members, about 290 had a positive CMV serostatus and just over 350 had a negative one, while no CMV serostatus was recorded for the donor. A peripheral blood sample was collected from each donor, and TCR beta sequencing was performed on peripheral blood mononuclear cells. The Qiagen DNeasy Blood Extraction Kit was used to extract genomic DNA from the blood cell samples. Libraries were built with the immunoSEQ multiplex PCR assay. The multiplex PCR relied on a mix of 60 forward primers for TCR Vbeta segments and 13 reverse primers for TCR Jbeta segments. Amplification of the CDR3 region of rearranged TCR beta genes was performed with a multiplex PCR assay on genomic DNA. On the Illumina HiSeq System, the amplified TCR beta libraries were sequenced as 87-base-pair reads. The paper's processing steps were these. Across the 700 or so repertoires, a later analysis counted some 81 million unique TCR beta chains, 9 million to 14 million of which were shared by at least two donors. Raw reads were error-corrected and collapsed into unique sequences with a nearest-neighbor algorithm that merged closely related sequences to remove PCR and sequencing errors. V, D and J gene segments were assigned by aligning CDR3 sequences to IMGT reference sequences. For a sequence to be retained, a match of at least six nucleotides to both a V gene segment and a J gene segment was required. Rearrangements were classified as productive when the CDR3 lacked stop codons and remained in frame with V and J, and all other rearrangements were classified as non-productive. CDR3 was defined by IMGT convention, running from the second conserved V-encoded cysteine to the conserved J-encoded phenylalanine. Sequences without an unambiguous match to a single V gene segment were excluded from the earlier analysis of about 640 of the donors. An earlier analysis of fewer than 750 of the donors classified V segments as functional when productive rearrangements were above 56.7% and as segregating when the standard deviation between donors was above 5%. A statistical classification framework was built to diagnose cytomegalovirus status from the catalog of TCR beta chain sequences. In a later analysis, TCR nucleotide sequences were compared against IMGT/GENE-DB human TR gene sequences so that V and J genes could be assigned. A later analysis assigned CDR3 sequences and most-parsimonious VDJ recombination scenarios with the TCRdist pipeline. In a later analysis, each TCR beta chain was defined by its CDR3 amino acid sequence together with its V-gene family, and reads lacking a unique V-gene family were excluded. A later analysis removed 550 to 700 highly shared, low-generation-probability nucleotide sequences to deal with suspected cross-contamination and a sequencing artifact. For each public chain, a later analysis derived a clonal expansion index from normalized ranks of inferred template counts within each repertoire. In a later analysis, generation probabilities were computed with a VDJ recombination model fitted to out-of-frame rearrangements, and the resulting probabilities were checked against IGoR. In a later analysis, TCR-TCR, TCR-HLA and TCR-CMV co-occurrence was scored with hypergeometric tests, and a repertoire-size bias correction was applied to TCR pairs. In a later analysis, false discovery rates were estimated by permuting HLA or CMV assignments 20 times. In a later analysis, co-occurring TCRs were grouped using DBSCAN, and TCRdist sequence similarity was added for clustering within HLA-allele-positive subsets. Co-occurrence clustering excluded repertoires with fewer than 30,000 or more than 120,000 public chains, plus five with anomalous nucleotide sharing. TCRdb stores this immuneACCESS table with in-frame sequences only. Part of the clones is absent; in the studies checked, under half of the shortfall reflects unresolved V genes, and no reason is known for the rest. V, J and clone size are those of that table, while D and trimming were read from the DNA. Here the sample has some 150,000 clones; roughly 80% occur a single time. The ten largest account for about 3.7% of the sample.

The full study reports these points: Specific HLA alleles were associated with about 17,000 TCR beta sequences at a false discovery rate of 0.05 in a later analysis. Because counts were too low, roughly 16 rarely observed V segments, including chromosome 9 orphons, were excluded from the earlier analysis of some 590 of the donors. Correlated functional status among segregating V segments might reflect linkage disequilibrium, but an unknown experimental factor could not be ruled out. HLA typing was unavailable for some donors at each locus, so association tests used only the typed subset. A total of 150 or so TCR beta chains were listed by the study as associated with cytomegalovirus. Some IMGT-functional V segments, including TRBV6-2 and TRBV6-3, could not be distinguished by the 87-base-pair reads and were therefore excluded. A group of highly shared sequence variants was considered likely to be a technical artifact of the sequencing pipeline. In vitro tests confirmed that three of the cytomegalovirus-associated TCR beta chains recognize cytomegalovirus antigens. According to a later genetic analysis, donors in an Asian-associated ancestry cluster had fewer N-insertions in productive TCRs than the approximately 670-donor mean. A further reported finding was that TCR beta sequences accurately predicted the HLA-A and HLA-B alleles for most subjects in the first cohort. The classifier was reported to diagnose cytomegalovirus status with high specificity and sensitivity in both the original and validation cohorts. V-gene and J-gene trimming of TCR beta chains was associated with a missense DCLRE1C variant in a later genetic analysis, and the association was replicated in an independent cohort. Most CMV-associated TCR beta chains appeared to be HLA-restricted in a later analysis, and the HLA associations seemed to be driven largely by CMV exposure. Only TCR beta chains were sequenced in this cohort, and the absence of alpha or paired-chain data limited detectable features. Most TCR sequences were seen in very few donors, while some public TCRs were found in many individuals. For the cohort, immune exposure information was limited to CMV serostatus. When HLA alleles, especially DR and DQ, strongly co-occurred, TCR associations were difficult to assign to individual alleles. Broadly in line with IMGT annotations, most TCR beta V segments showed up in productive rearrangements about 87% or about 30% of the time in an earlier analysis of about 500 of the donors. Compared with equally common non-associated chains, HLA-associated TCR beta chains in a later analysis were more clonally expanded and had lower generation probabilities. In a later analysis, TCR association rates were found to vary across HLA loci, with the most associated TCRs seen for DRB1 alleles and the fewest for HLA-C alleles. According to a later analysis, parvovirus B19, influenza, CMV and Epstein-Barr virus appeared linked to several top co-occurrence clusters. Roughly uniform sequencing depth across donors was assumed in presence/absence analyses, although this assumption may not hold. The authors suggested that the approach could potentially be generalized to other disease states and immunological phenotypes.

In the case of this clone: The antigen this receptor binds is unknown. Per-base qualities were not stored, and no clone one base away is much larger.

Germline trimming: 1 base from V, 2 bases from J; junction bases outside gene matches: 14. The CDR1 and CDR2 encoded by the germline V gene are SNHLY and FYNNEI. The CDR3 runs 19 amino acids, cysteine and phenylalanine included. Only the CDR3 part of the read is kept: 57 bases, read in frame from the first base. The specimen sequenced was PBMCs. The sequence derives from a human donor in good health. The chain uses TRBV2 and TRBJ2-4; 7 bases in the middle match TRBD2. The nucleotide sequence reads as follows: TGTGCCAGCAGTGAAGGGAGATTTGGTGGCGGGAGCCCCAAAAACATTCAGTACTTC. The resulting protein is CASSEGRFGGGSPKNIQYF.